Shown below are 2 T cell receptor beta chains from a single sample sequenced in a study of blood T cell repertoires in COVID-19. Here immunoSEQ multiplex PCR was the method, and the copy in TCRdb shows in-frame clones only, minus some. The sample has 50,000 to 60,000 clones, 80% to 85% seen once. Sequenced material: peripheral blood. The receptors derive from a human donor in a cohort sampled during active or convalescent COVID-19.

This chain links TRBV9 with TRBJ2-3; 7 positions match TRBD2. CDR3 length: 14 residues. The ends lost 3 bases at V and 2 bases at J; junction bases unmatched: 3. Germline-derived CDR1 and CDR2 are SGDLS and YYNGEE. The CDR3 DNA sequence: TGTGCCAGCAGCGAGACTAGCAACACAGATACGCAGTATTTT. Amino acid sequence: CASSETSNTDTQYF.

The table lists this clone with a few counts. The V call is TRBV19, the J call TRBJ2-7; D perhaps matches TRBD1 (5 bases). Looked up from germline, CDR1 is LNHDA and CDR2 is SQIVND (reference sequence). The CDR3 runs to 13 residues. Trimming shortened V by 5 bases and J by 2 bases, and 10 bases separated the two germline ends. CDR3 sequence: CASSDSLAYEQYF. In DNA, the CDR3 is TGTGCCAGTAGTGACAGTTTGGCCTACGAGCAGTACTTC.